This record covers a single TCR beta chain. Vbeta (60) and Jbeta (13) primers were used in the PCR. TCRdb's copy holds only in-frame clones and misses some; the assay was immunoSEQ multiplex PCR. This sample contains roughly 220,000 clones. This sample stems from a study of cytomegalovirus exposure and HLA in healthy donors. Study at large: Earlier, roughly 120 million unique TCR beta sequences were recovered from around 200 million T cells by an analysis.

This clonotype was obtained from a girl aged 2-10 years in good health and CMV-seropositive. Sequencing was done on a sample of PBMCs.

DNA of the CDR3: TGTGCCAGCAGCTTCCCCCTCCCGACAGTCACCGGGGAGCTGTTTTTT. This codes for CASSFPLPTVTGELFF. This chain links TRBV5-8 with TRBJ2-2, with TRBD1 as a possible D gene (5 bases). V was clipped by 2 bases and J by 4 bases, with 15 bases between them. The length of the CDR3 is 16 residues. Germline-derived CDR1 and CDR2 are SGHTS and YDEGEE.